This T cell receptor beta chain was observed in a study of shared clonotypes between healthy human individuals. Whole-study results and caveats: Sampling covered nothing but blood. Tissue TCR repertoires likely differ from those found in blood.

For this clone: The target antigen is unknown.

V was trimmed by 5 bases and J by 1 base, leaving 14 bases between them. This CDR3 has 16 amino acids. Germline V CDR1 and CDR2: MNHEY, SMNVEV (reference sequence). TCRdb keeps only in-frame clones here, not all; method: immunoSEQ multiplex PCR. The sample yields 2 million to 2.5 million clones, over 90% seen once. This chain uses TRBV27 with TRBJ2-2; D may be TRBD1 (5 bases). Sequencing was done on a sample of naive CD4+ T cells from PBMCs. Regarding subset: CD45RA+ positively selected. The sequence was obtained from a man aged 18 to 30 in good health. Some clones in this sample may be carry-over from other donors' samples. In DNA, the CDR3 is TGTGCCAGCAGTCGCACCTTCAGGGTGAACACCGGGGAGCTGTTTTTT. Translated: CASSRTFRVNTGELFF.